These T cell receptor beta chains were read from a single sample in a study of cytotoxic CD8 clonotypes in ibrutinib-treated CLL. Using immunoSEQ multiplex PCR, the repertoire was profiled, and TCRdb retains in-frame clones only, with some absent. The data hold approximately 140,000 clones, with around 77% observed a single time. Here the sequenced sample was PBMCs, taken after 12 months of ibrutinib treatment. The receptor set was obtained from a human donor with chronic lymphocytic leukemia. Both conserved end residues are part of each CDR3. A D gene is named only where the DNA matches it firmly. Size is stated for part of the rows, as once, few or many counts, or as a class when the clone is expanded.

v_call	clone_size	j_call	d_call	cdr3_nt	cdr3_aa
TRBV10-3	.	TRBJ1-6	.	TGTGCCATCAGTGAGATGCTTGATTCACCCCTCCACTTT	CAISEMLDSPLHF
TRBV6-5	.	TRBJ1-1	TRBD1	TGTGCCAGCAGTTCCTTACCCGACAGGGGGAACACTGAAGCTTTCTTT	CASSSLPDRGNTEAFF
TRBV7-9	.	TRBJ2-7	.	TGTGCCAGCAGCTTAACCGACGGATCCTACGAGCAGTACTTC	CASSLTDGSYEQYF
TRBV19	.	TRBJ1-2	TRBD1	TGTGCCAGTAGGCGAACAGGGGGCGAAGGCTATGGCTACACCTTC	CASRRTGGEGYGYTF
TRBV15	once	TRBJ2-3	TRBD2	TGTGCCACCAGCAGAGAAGTGTCTAGCGGGAGTTCAGATACGCAGTATTTT	CATSREVSSGSSDTQYF
TRBV18	.	TRBJ2-5	.	TGTGCCAGCTCACCAAACCGAAGGGAGACCCAGTACTTC	CASSPNRRETQYF
TRBV28	.	TRBJ1-6	TRBD1	TGTGCCAGCGTAACAGGGGGTTCACCCCTCCACTTT	CASVTGGSPLHF
TRBV11-1	.	TRBJ2-2	.	TGTGCCAGCAGCTCCAGGGGCTGGAACACCGGGGAGCTGTTTTTT	CASSSRGWNTGELFF
TRBV5-1	.	TRBJ2-1	TRBD2	TGCGCCAGCAGCTTGGAGTGGCGACTAGCGACCTACAATGAGCAGTTCTTC	CASSLEWRLATYNEQFF
TRBV10-1	.	TRBJ2-7	.	TGCGCCCCTATCCTGGGGCTGAAATCCTACGAGCAGTACTTC	CAPILGLKSYEQYF
TRBV7-2	.	TRBJ2-4	TRBD2	TGTGCCAGCAGCGTTAGTGGGGGGGGAAGCCAAAACATTCAGTACTTC	CASSVSGGGSQNIQYF
TRBV28	.	TRBJ2-5	.	TGTGCCAGCAGAGTGGACGGCCTGGAGACCCAGTACTTC	CASRVDGLETQYF
TRBV7-9	.	TRBJ1-1	.	TGTGCCAGCAGCTTCATGAACACTGAAGCTTTCTTT	CASSFMNTEAFF
TRBV28	few	TRBJ1-5	.	TGTGCCAGCAGAGGGAGCAATCAGCCCCAGCATTTT	CASRGSNQPQHF
TRBV9	.	TRBJ2-5	.	TGTGCCAGCAGCGTAGAGGCCATACAAGAGACCCAGTACTTC	CASSVEAIQETQYF
TRBV7-9	.	TRBJ2-3	.	TGTGCCAGCAGCTTACCCCCCGGGACGCAGTATTTT	CASSLPPGTQYF
TRBV30	.	TRBJ1-5	TRBD1	TGTGCCTGGGCGACAGGGAATAGCAATCAGCCCCAGCATTTT	CAWATGNSNQPQHF